The 16 T cell receptor beta chains in this list originate from one sample, sequenced in a study of identical twins (dated by TCRdb to about 2016). Library preparation employed 5' RACE. Instrument used: Illumina HiSeq 2000. TCRdb applied fastp at Q25 and MiXCR to the public reads, then kept only in-frame beta chains. Each CDR3 protein gets just one entry, which takes the most common genes and DNA from the rows behind it. Within this sample are fewer than 500,000 distinct CDR3 sequences, with 24% of them counted one time only. The top ten constitute roughly 3% of the sample. The same sample was also used in a study of T cells expressing NK-cell markers.

The sample was CD4+ T cells sorted from blood. The receptors shown here come from a woman under 30 in good health.

The gene calls are TRBV27 and TRBJ1-5; D is ambiguous. Germline V gene data show CDR1 as MNHEY and CDR2 as SMNVEV (reference sequence). There are 13 residues in the CDR3. Trimming removed 5 bases from V and 7 bases from J, with 12 bases in between. CDR3: CASSARVEQPQHF. The CDR3 DNA reads TGTGCCAGCAGTGCCCGGGTGGAACAGCCCCAGCATTTT.

This chain uses TRBV27 with TRBJ1-1; D gene uncertain. Germline values: CDR1 MNHEY, CDR2 SMNVEV (reference sequence). The CDR3 loop spans 11 amino acids. V was cut by 2 bases and J by 8 bases, with 6 bases left in between. The DNA for the CDR3 is TGTGCCAGCAGTTTAGAACAGGAAGCTTTCTTT. Its translation: CASSLEQEAFF.

J is TRBJ2-1 and V is TRBV20-1, with 11 bases matching TRBD2. CDR1 is DFQATT, CDR2 SNEGSKA, per germline (reference sequence). Trimming removed 3 bases from V and 6 bases from J; junction bases left unmatched: 4. CDR3 length equals 14 residues. CDR3 in DNA: TGCAGTGCTAGCTATAGCGGGGGGGCCAATGAGCAGTTCTTC. Amino acid sequence: CSASYSGGANEQFF.

This chain uses TRBV20-1 with TRBJ2-3; D is unresolved. The CDR3 is 14 amino acids. V gave up 3 bases and J gave up 4 bases, with 14 bases separating them. The germline gives CDR1 DFQATT, CDR2 SNEGSKA (reference sequence). The CDR3 DNA is TGCAGTGCTAGTAGGCGGACGGGCGCAGATACGCAGTATTTT. Encoded protein: CSASRRTGADTQYF.

This chain joins TRBV6-1 and TRBJ2-1; TRBD2 matches 14 bases. The CDR3 has 13 amino acids. CDR1 and CDR2 from the germline V gene are MNHNS and SASEGT. With 5 bases clipped from V and 15 bases from J, the junction kept 6 bases outside the gene matches. The CDR3 nucleotides are TGTGCCAGCAGTCAGGGGACTAGCGGGAGAGGGTTCTTC. It translates to CASSQGTSGRGFF.

This chain uses TRBV7-9 with TRBJ2-2, with D unresolved. This CDR3 is built from 14 residues. Looked up from germline, CDR1 is SEHNR and CDR2 is FQNEAQ (reference sequence). Trimming took off 2 bases at V and 5 bases at J, with 9 bases between the two ends. Here the CDR3 DNA reads TGTGCCAGCAGCTTATGGCAGACGACCGGGGAGCTGTTTTTT. Amino acid sequence: CASSLWQTTGELFF.

V is TRBV6-1 and J is TRBJ2-1; D is perhaps TRBD1 (7 bases). The CDR3 loop spans 14 amino acids. Germline V gene data show CDR1 as MNHNS and CDR2 as SASEGT. V was cut by 5 bases and J by 8 bases, with 16 bases left in between. CDR3 sequence reads: CASSPLTRGHEQFF. CDR3 coding DNA: TGTGCCAGCAGTCCCCTGACTAGGGGGCATGAGCAGTTCTTC.

The gene calls are TRBV14 and TRBJ2-7, with D possibly matching TRBD1 (6 bases). The V end was cut by 0 bases, the J end by 1 base, with 13 bases between. Germline CDR1 is SGHDN and CDR2 is FVKESK. CDR3 size: 16 residues. CDR3 sequence (DNA): TGTGCCAGCAGCCAAGATAGGGGGTCCCTTTCCTACGAGCAGTACTTC. It codes for CASSQDRGSLSYEQYF.

This clonotype was seen only once. This chain joins TRBV9 and TRBJ1-2; 7 bases are a match to TRBD1. CDR1 is SGDLS and CDR2 is YYNGEE in the germline V gene. J gave up 7 bases and V 3 bases, and 6 bases lay outside the gene matches. The CDR3 extends over 13 amino acids. CDR3 amino acids: CASSAGGQSGYTF. CDR3 DNA: TGTGCCAGCAGCGCAGGGGGACAGTCTGGCTACACCTTC.

This clonotype was seen only a few times. The J gene is TRBJ2-5, the V gene TRBV27; TRBD1 matches 11 bases. V lost 3 bases, J lost 5 bases, and 5 bases stayed unmatched. The CDR3 sequence is 15 residues long. Germline V gene data show CDR1 as MNHEY and CDR2 as SMNVEV (reference sequence). The CDR3 coding sequence is TGTGCCAGCAGTTTGTGGACAGGGGGCATGGAGACCCAGTACTTC. Its protein product is CASSLWTGGMETQYF.

The sample holds a few counts of this clonotype. V gene TRBV11-2 combines with J gene TRBJ2-1, with D possibly being TRBD1 or TRBD2 (6 bases each). There are 15 residues in the CDR3. Trimming removed 3 bases at V and 3 bases at J, with 12 bases between. Per the germline V gene, CDR1 is SGHAT and CDR2 is FQNNGV. CDR3 sequence: CASSLEQGGYNEQFF. CDR3 sequence (DNA): TGTGCCAGCAGCTTGGAACAGGGAGGCTACAATGAGCAGTTCTTC.

This chain links TRBV20-1 with TRBJ1-1; the D is unclear. Per germline, CDR1 DFQATT and CDR2 SNEGSKA (reference sequence). The V end was cut by 3 bases, the J end by 11 bases, with 10 bases between. The CDR3 spans 10 residues. The CDR3 DNA follows: TGCAGTGCTAGTGACGGGAGGGCTTTCTTT. Translation gives CSASDGRAFF.

The chain is built from TRBV5-6 and TRBJ2-1; D uncertain. CDR1 and CDR2 (germline): SGHDT, YYEEEE. The CDR3 totals 14 residues. V was clipped by 0 bases and J by 6 bases, with 10 bases between them. The CDR3 DNA reads TGTGCCAGCAGCTTGGCAGGCCCCCCCAATGAGCAGTTCTTC. Translated, it gives CASSLAGPPNEQFF.

This clonotype occurred a few times. This chain links TRBV3-1 with TRBJ1-2, with D perhaps matching TRBD1 (6 bases). The germline V gene has CDR1 LGHDT and CDR2 YNNKEL (reference sequence). The CDR3 totals 14 residues. The V and J ends lost 7 bases and 7 bases respectively, with 19 bases between them. The CDR3, as DNA: TGTGCCAGCACCACGAAGGGGGGAGATGCTGGCTACACCTTC. Amino acids: CASTTKGGDAGYTF.

This clonotype was seen more than once but under ten times. The V and J genes are TRBV7-2 and TRBJ2-2, with 10 nucleotides matching TRBD1. With 5 bases clipped from V and 5 bases from J, the junction kept 5 bases outside the gene matches. Germline lookup yields CDR1 SGHTA and CDR2 FQGNSA. The CDR3 contains 15 residues. The CDR3 DNA is TGTGCCAGCAGCCATTGGACAGGGGGGACCGGGGAGCTGTTTTTT. Amino acids: CASSHWTGGTGELFF.

CDR3 coding DNA: TGTGCCAGCAGAGCCGACATTGGGGGGTATGGCTACACCTTC. This codes for CASRADIGGYGYTF. The J gene is TRBJ1-2, the V gene TRBV2; perhaps TRBD1 as D (5 bases). Germline-derived CDR1 and CDR2 are SNHLY and FYNNEI. Trimming pared 6 bases from V and 5 bases from J, leaving 16 bases between. CDR3 size: 14 residues.